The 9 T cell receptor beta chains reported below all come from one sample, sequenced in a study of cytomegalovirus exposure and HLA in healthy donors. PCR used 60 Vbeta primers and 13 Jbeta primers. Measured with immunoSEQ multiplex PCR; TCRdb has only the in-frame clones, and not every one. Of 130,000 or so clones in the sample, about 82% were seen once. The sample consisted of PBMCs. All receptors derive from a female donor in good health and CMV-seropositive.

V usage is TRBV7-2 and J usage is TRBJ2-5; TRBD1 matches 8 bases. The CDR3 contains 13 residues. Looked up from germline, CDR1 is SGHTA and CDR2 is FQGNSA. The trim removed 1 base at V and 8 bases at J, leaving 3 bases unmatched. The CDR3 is CASSLGGQGTQYF. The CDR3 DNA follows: TGTGCCAGCAGCTTAGGAGGACAGGGAACCCAGTACTTC.

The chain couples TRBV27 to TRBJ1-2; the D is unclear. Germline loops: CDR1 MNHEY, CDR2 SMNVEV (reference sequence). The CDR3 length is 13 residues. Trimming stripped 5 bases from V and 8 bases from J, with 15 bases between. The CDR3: CASSPQVTGGYTF. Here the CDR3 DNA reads TGTGCCAGCAGTCCGCAAGTGACGGGAGGCTACACCTTC.

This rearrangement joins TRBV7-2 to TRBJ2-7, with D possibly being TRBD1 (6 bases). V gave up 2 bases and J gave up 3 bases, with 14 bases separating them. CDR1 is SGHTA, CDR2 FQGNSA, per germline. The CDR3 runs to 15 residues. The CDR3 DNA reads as TGTGCCAGCAGCTTAAGGACAGCCGGGGTCTACGAGCAGTACTTC. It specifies CASSLRTAGVYEQYF.

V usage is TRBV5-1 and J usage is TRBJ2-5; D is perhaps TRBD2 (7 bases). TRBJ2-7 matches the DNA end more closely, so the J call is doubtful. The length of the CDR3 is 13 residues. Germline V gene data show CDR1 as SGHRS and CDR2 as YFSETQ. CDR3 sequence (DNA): TGCGCCAGCGGCCGGGGGGCAGGATACGAGCAGTACTTC. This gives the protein CASGRGAGYEQYF.

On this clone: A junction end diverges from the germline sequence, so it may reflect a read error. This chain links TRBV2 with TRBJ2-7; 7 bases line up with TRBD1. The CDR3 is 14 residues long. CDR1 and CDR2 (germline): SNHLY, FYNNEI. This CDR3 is CASSEEGAWGEQYF. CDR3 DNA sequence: TGTGCCAGCAGCGAAGAGGGGGCTTGGGGCGAGCAGTACTTC.

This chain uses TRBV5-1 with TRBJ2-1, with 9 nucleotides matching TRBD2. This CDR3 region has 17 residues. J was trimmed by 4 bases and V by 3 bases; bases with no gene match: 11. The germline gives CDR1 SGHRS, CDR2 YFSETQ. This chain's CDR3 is CASSSEDGLAGYNEQFF. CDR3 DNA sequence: TGCGCCAGCAGCTCGGAGGATGGGCTAGCGGGGTACAATGAGCAGTTCTTC.

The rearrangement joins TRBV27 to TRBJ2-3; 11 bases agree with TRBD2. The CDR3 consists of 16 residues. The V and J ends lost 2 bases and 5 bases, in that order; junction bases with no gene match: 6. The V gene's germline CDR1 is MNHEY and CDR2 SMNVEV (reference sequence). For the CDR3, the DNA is TGTGCCAGCAGTTTAGAGGTAGCGGGGGGGCAAGATACGCAGTATTTT. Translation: CASSLEVAGGQDTQYF.

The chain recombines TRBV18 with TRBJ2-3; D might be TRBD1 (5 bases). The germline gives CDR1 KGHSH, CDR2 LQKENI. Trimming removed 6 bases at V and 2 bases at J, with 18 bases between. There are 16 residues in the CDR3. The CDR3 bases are TGTGCCAGCTCCCCTAAAAGTCGACAGCTCACAGATACGCAGTATTTT. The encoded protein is CASSPKSRQLTDTQYF.

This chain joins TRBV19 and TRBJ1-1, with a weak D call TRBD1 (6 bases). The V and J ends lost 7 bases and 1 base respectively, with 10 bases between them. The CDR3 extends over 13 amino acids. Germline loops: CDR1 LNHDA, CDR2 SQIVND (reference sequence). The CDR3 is CASIQTGNTEAFF. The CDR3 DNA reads TGTGCCAGTATACAGACAGGGAACACTGAAGCTTTCTTT.